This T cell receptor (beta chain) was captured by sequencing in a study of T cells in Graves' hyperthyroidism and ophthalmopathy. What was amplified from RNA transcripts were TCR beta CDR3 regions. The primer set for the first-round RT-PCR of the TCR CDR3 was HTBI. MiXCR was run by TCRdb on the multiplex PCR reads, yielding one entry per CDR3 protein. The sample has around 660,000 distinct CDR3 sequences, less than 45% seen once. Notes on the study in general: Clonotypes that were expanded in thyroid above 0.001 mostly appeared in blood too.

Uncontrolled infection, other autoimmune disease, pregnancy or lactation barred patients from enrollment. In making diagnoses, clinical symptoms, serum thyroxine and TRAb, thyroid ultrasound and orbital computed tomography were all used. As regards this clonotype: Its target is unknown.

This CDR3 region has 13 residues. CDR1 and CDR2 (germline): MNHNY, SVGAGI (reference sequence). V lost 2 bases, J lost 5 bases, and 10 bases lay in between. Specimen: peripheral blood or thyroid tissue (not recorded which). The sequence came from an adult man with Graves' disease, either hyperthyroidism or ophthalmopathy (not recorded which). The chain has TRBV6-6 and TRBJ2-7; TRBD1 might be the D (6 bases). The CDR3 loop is CASSYVEGDEQYF. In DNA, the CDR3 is TGTGCCAGCAGTTACGTAGAGGGGGACGAGCAGTACTTC.